Given below is one T cell receptor (beta chain) in context. Its antigen is still unknown. Clones were sequenced by immunoSEQ multiplex PCR, and TCRdb holds only the in-frame ones, with some missing. The sample shows some 49,000 clones, about 80% of them seen only once. The data are from a study of T cell responses to AZD1222 COVID-19 vaccine. General study results and limits: Two AZD1222 administrations were followed by greater Spike-specific TCR breadth and depth. The donors showed a predominance of white British ancestry and of females, with possible underestimation of clonal diversity.

The CDR3 has 15 amino acids. J was trimmed by 7 bases and V by 6 bases; bases with no gene match: 9. Germline CDR1 reads ENHRY; CDR2 reads SYGVKD. This TCR derives from an adult in good health. This chain uses TRBV10-3 with TRBJ2-1, with 10 bases fitting TRBD2. This material consisted of peripheral blood, taken on day 0 of AZD1222 vaccination. CDR3 in amino acids: CAIRGEAGGPNEQFF. The CDR3 nucleotides read TGTGCCATCAGGGGGGAAGCGGGAGGGCCTAATGAGCAGTTCTTC.